This T cell receptor beta chain was profiled in a study of T cell responses to AZD1222 COVID-19 vaccine. The study, taken as a whole, reports: In the spike-specific TCR repertoire, nearly half reportedly target unmutated variant regions. Clonal diversity may have been underestimated in mostly white British donors. Just 5 to 7 AZD1222 recipients were seropositive at baseline. An increase in Spike-specific TCR breadth and depth was observed after two AZD1222 doses.

The CDR3 is made up of 15 amino acids. With 4 bases removed from V and 5 bases from J, the gap between germline ends came to 15 bases. Germline V gene lookup returns CDR1 MNHNY and CDR2 SVGAGI (reference sequence). Comment on this clone: Antigen specificity is unknown.

Measured with immunoSEQ multiplex PCR; TCRdb has only the in-frame clones, and not every one. The sample holds 100,000 to 150,000 clones; 85% to 95% are singletons and the top ten take 6.6%. The receptor was derived from an adult in good health. This specimen was peripheral blood, taken on day 0 of AZD1222 vaccination. This chain joins TRBV6-6 and TRBJ1-5; the D is unclear. CDR3 amino acids: CASSLGRQGDQPQHF. In nucleotides, the CDR3 is TGTGCCAGCAGTTTAGGCCGGCAAGGAGATCAGCCCCAGCATTTT.